The 2 T cell receptor beta chains listed next were all sequenced from one sample in a study of T cell responses to AZD1222 COVID-19 vaccine. Libraries were prepared by immunoSEQ multiplex PCR; TCRdb keeps only in-frame clonotypes and omits some of them. The data show 150,000 to 200,000 clones, with 87% seen just once and 2.6% held by the top ten. The sequences come from peripheral blood, collected on day 0 of AZD1222 vaccination. The receptors derive from an adult in good health.

The gene calls are TRBV25-1 and TRBJ1-6, with 7 bases lining up with TRBD1. The CDR3 length is 13 residues. Germline CDR1 is MGHDK and CDR2 is SYGVNS. After removal of 4 bases from V and 6 bases from J, the junction contained 0 bases not matched to a gene. The CDR3 DNA reads TGTGCCAGCAGTGGACAGGGTAATTCACCCCTCCACTTT. It encodes CASSGQGNSPLHF.

The chain is built from TRBV12-3 or TRBV12-4 and TRBJ1-1; D not certain. V dropped 2 bases and J dropped 7 bases, with 2 bases sitting between them. The CDR3 loop spans 10 amino acids. The CDR3 protein is CASSLSEAFF. DNA for the CDR3: TGTGCCAGCAGTTTAAGTGAAGCTTTCTTT.